This T cell receptor (beta chain) comes out of a study of blood T cell repertoires in COVID-19. Study-wide context: T cells, B-cell-depleted T cells, or PBMCs provided the cDNA or gDNA that served as material.

Per the study methods: Amplification with reference gene primers provided the estimates of nucleated cell counts. The protocol was immunoSEQ multiplex PCR, while the TCRdb copy is restricted to in-frame clones and leaves out a portion. V, J and clone size reflect that table, while D and trimming were determined from the DNA. Here the sample spans around 64,000 clones, 86% being singletons. The length of the CDR3 is 16 residues. With 0 bases clipped from V and 3 bases from J, the junction kept 7 bases outside the gene matches. In germline, CDR1 is MNHEY, CDR2 SVGAGI. The sequence was obtained from a man aged 45-60 years with active COVID-19. The J gene is TRBJ2-7, the V gene TRBV6-5, with 8 positions matching TRBD2. The sequenced material came from peripheral blood. The chain's CDR3 is CASSYSRSGSYYEQYF. In DNA, the CDR3 is TGTGCCAGCAGTTACTCGAGGAGCGGGAGTTACTACGAGCAGTACTTC.